This T cell receptor beta chain was sequenced for a study of T cells in Graves' hyperthyroidism and ophthalmopathy. There were TCR beta CDR3 regions amplified from RNA transcripts. First-round RT-PCR targeting the TCR CDR3 was performed with the HTBI primer set. TCRdb itself ran the multiplex PCR reads through MiXCR, one entry per CDR3 protein. The table has roughly 170,000 distinct CDR3 sequences, approximately 15% seen once. This clonotype occurred many times. Trimming shortened V by 2 bases and J by 7 bases, and 11 bases separated the two germline ends. Germline V CDR1 and CDR2: SNHLY, FYNNEI. The CDR3 has 14 amino acids.

The chain employs TRBV2 and TRBJ1-4; maybe TRBD1 (6 bases). This receptor was taken from a woman aged 50 to 60 with Graves' hyperthyroidism. The sample taken for sequencing was blood. Here the CDR3 reads CASSENRVGEKLFF. CDR3 bases: TGTGCCAGCAGTGAAAACAGGGTTGGTGAAAAACTGTTTTTT.